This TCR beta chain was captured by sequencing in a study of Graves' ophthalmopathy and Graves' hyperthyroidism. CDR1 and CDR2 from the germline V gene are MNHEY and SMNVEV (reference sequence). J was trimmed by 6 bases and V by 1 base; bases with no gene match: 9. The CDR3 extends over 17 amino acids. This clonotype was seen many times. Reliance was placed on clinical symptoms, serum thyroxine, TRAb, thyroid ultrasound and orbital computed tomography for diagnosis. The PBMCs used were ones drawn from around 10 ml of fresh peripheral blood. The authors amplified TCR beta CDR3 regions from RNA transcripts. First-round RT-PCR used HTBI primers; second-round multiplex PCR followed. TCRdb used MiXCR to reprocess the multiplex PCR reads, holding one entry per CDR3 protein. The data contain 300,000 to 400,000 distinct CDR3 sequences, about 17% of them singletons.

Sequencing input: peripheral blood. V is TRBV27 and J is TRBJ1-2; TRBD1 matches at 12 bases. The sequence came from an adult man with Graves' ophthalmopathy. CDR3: CASSLWGQGAVSDGYTF. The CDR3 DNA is TGTGCCAGCAGTTTATGGGGACAGGGGGCGGTTTCGGATGGCTACACCTTC.